This is a list of T cell receptor beta chains from one sample in a study of T-cell reconstitution after alpha-beta-depleted transplantation in children. TCRdb re-analysed the PCR reads in MiXCR, keeping a single row per CDR3 protein. The data show about 610,000 distinct CDR3 sequences, 10% to 13% seen once. Sequencing used PBMCs from the stem cell graft donor, obtained from the stem cell graft. The receptors were gathered from a human donor who donated a stem cell graft to a child with acute myeloid leukemia. Both conserved end residues are trimmed from each CDR3. A D gene is named only where the DNA matches it firmly.

TRBD1	TRBV29-1	SVTGMDTQY
.	TRBV29-1	SVESGLAGDTQY
.	TRBV12-3/TRBV12-4	ASSLMNSPLH
.	TRBV29-1	SVRGGGPLF
.	TRBV7-9	ASSSRTAYTDTQY
TRBD2	TRBV6-2/TRBV6-3	ASSPLALAGGNEQF
TRBD1	TRBV20-1	SARVPGTGGYGYT
TRBD2	TRBV20-1	SARGLAGGLDEQF
TRBD2	TRBV5-1	ASSKTSGANTGELF
.	TRBV5-1	ASSLVISYGYT
TRBD2	TRBV5-1	ASSSGLAGGNADTQY
.	TRBV12-3/TRBV12-4	ASSPPRGRAELF
.	TRBV6-2/TRBV6-3	ASSPPTSRGEQY
TRBD1	TRBV20-1	SAQDRVYGYT
.	TRBV6-4	ASRTPTGELF
.	TRBV28	ASSSRVGDNEQF
.	TRBV12-3/TRBV12-4	ASSRVGGSYEQY
TRBD2	TRBV7-2	ASRRASGTGELF
TRBD1	TRBV7-3	ASSLDRAVMGTEAF
TRBD1	TRBV6-5	ASSYLSGTGGWRTQY
TRBD1	TRBV20-1	SARKGGGDQPQH
TRBD2	TRBV7-7	ASRTTEGLGTSGRGGTDTQY
.	TRBV2	ASTPGVSRDTQY
TRBD1	TRBV20-1	SAMGQGAGEKLF
TRBD1	TRBV6-1	ASSPGGQGVKPQH
.	TRBV6-2/TRBV6-3	ASTRVLAVYGYT
TRBD1	TRBV29-1	SVTDRAATEAF
.	TRBV5-1	ASSLTGSTYEQY
.	TRBV6-1	ASSITSLGELF
TRBD2	TRBV10-3	ATFSGRESSYNEQF
.	TRBV5-1	ASSLRGVSSYNEQF
.	TRBV9	ASSLRGRGGINSPLH
.	TRBV25-1	ASSELGAQMNTEAF
.	TRBV6-1	ASRGQNRYNEQF
.	TRBV7-2	ASSPRDLVSYEQY
TRBD2	TRBV7-9	ASSPQGLAESKF
TRBD2	TRBV28	ASSALGTSGYNEQF
.	TRBV5-1	ASRRTDNTGELF
TRBD1	TRBV7-8	ASSLLRTGATQAYEQY
.	TRBV12-3/TRBV12-4	ASSLGQSRSEQY
TRBD2	TRBV20-1	SAKRLAGADTQY
.	TRBV6-2/TRBV6-3	ASSYSHDRKALRRRRTGELF
TRBD1	TRBV3-1	ASSFGTGPSSGANVLT
.	TRBV5-1	ASSPGLRGSETDTQY
.	TRBV3-1	ASSTWGIYEQY
.	TRBV7-3	ASSLGGPPSYNEQF
TRBD1	TRBV27	ASRRDREPRSSYEQY
TRBD2	TRBV12-3/TRBV12-4	ASTPSGRGHEQY